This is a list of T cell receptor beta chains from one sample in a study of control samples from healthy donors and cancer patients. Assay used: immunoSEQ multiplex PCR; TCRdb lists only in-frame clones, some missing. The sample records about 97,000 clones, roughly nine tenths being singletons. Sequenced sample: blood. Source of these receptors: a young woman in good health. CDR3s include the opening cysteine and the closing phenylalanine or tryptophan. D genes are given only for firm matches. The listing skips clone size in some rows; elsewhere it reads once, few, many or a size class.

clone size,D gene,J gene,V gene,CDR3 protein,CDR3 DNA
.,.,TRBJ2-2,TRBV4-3,CASSQDSGQGNTGELFF,.
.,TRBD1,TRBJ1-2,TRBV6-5,CASKRGGQGEDGYTF,TGTGCCAGCAAAAGGGGCGGACAGGGTGAAGATGGCTACACCTTC
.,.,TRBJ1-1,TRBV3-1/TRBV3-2,CASSLTGLGPRGAFF,TGTGCCAGCAGCCTTACCGGATTGGGGCCGCGGGGAGCTTTCTTT
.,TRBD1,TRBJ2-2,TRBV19,CASSRDRGLLLEVTGELFF,TGTGCCAGTAGTAGGGACAGGGGGCTACTCTTAGAGGTTACCGGGGAGCTGTTTTTT
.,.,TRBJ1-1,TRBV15,CATSRETDTYTEAFF,TGTGCCACCAGCAGAGAGACGGACACGTATACTGAAGCTTTCTTT
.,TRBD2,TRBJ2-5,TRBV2,CASSVLAGSQETQYF,TGTGCCAGCAGTGTACTAGCGGGGTCACAAGAGACCCAGTACTTC
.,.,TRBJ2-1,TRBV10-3,CAISPGLPRSDEQFF,TGTGCCATCAGTCCCGGACTACCCAGGAGCGATGAGCAGTTCTTC
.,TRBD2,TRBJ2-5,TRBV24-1,CATSESYGLAFQETQYF,TGTGCCACCAGTGAGTCCTATGGACTAGCGTTTCAAGAGACCCAGTACTTC
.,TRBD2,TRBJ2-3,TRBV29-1,CSVVRLAGFTDTQYF,TGCAGCGTTGTGAGACTAGCGGGATTCACAGATACGCAGTATTTT
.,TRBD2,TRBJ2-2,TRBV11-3,CASSRGENTGELFF,TGTGCCAGCAGTCGGGGGGAGAACACCGGGGAGCTGTTTTTT
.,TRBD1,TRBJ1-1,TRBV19,CASSIIIIGGSGDTEAFF,TGTGCCAGTAGTATAATCATTATAGGGGGCAGCGGCGACACTGAAGCTTTCTTT
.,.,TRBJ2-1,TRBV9,CASSVELRGGPPNEQFF,TGTGCCAGCAGCGTAGAGTTAAGGGGGGGTCCCCCCAATGAGCAGTTCTTC
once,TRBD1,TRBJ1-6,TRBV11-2,CASSVKQGILLSPLHF,TGTGCCAGCAGCGTAAAACAGGGGATTCTCCTATCACCCCTCCACTTT
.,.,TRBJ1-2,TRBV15,CATSREKSNYGYTF,TGTGCCACCAGCAGAGAAAAGAGTAACTATGGCTACACCTTC
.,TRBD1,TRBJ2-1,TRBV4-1,CASSQARQGAGGEQFF,TGCGCCAGCAGCCAAGCGCGACAGGGGGCTGGCGGTGAGCAGTTCTTC
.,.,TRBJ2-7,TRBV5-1,CAAPTWGLAAGYEQYF,TGCGCCGCACCGACTTGGGGGCTAGCGGCAGGGTACGAGCAGTACTTC
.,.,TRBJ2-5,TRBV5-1,CASSWGNTGHPGETQYF,TGCGCCAGCAGCTGGGGAAATACGGGACACCCGGGGGAGACCCAGTACTTC
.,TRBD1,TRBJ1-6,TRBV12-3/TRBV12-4,CASRYRGNSPLHF,TGTGCCAGCAGATACAGGGGGAATTCACCCCTCCACTTT
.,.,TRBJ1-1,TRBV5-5,CASSLGSWDTEAFF,TGTGCCAGCAGCTTAGGGTCGTGGGACACTGAAGCTTTCTTT
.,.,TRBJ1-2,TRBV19,CASSLSNYGYTF,TGTGCCAGTAGTCTATCAAACTATGGCTACACCTTC
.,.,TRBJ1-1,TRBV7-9,CASSLLTGMNTEAFF,TGTGCCAGCAGCTTACTGACAGGTATGAACACTGAAGCTTTCTTT
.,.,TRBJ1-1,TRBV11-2,CASSRPGVNTEAFF,TGTGCCAGCAGCCGGCCAGGGGTGAACACTGAAGCTTTCTTT
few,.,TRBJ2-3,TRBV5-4,CASSLAVAADTQYF,TGTGCCAGCAGCTTGGCGGTAGCAGCAGATACGCAGTATTTT
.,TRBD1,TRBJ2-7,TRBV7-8,CASSLPGGWDEQYF,TGTGCCAGCAGCTTACCAGGGGGCTGGGACGAACAGTACTTC
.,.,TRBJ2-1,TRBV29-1,CSAEEETMLNEQFF,TGCAGCGCCGAGGAGGAGACTATGCTCAATGAGCAGTTCTTC
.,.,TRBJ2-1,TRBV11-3,CASSLDGTYNEQFF,TGTGCCAGCAGCTTAGATGGTACTTACAATGAGCAGTTCTTC
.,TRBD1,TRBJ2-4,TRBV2,CASSESTGGAKNIQYF,TGTGCCAGCAGTGAATCCACAGGGGGAGCCAAAAACATTCAGTACTTC
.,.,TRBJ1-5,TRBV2,CASSEGQRNQPQHF,TGTGCCAGCAGTGAAGGGCAGCGTAATCAGCCCCAGCATTTT
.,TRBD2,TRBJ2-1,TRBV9,CASSGGTSGRSYNEQFF,TGTGCCAGCAGCGGAGGGACTAGCGGGAGGTCCTACAATGAGCAGTTCTTC
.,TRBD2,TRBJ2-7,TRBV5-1,CASSLAASGSYEQYF,TGCGCCAGCAGCTTGGCGGCTAGCGGGAGCTACGAGCAGTACTTC
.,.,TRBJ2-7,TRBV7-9,CASSSTEISYEQYF,TGTGCCAGCAGCTCGACAGAAATTTCCTACGAGCAGTACTTC
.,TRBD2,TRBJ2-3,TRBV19,CASRLAGGNSTDTQYF,TGTGCCAGTAGGCTAGCGGGGGGAAATAGCACAGATACGCAGTATTTT
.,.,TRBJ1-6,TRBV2,CASSWETPSSYNSPLHF,TGTGCCAGCAGTTGGGAGACCCCTAGCTCCTATAATTCACCCCTCCACTTT
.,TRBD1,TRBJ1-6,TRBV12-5,CASVHGTGSSPLHF,TGTGCTAGTGTTCACGGGACAGGGAGTTCACCCCTCCACTTT
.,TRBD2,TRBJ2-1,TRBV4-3,CASSQAYRTSGINEQFF,TGCGCCAGCAGCCAAGCGTATAGGACTAGCGGGATCAATGAGCAGTTCTTC
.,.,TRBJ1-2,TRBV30,CAWSSAAPNYGYTF,TGTGCCTGGAGTTCGGCAGCCCCTAACTATGGCTACACCTTC
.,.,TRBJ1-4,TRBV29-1,CSAEGEKLFF,TGCAGCGCCGAGGGGGAAAAACTGTTTTTT
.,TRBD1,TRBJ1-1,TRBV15,CATSRDGQGLTEAFF,TGTGCCACCAGCAGAGATGGACAGGGGTTAACTGAAGCTTTCTTT
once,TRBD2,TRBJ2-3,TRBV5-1,CASSRTSGLPDTQYF,TGCGCCAGCAGCCGGACTAGCGGACTCCCAGATACGCAGTATTTT
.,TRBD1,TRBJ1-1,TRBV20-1,CSASTGGWVDTEAFF,TGCAGTGCTAGTACAGGGGGCTGGGTGGACACTGAAGCTTTCTTT
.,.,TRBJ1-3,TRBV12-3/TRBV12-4,CASSGGVRNTIYF,TGTGCCAGCAGTGGCGGGGTCAGAAACACCATATATTTT